This T cell receptor (delta chain) was sequenced during a study of gamma-delta chains in newborns, infants, children. TCRdb repeated clone calling on the reads with CATT. This sample has some 12,000 delta-chain clones, with approximately 10% found just once. Germline V gene lookup returns CDR1 GEAIGNYY and CDR2 EKD. V was pared by 2 bases and J by 0 bases, with 9 bases of the junction left unmatched. This CDR3 contains 21 residues. The receptor comes from a child who was a newborn, infant or young child, either healthy, febrile or measles-vaccinated (not recorded which). This chain uses TRDV2 with TRDJ3; 13 bases align to TRDD3. Sequences were obtained from blood. This CDR3 is CACDSLLGDTESSWDTRQMFF. The DNA for the CDR3 is TGTGCCTGTGACAGTCTACTGGGGGATACGGAAAGCTCCTGGGACACCCGACAGATGTTTTTC.